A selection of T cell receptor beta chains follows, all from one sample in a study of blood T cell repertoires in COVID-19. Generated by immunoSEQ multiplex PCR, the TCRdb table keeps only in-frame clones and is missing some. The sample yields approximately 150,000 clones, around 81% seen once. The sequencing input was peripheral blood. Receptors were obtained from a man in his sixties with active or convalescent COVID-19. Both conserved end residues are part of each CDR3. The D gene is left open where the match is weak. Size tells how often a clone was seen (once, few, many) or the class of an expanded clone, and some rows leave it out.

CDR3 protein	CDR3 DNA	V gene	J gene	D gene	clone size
CSAIRDTEAFF	TGCAGCGCTATCCGGGACACTGAAGCTTTCTTT	TRBV29-1	TRBJ1-1	-	-
CASSRTWTGVYGYTF	TGTGCCAGCAGCCGAACCTGGACAGGGGTGTATGGCTACACCTTC	TRBV7-9	TRBJ1-2	TRBD1	-
CASSQEYPYEQYF	TGCGCCAGCAGCCAAGAATATCCCTACGAGCAGTACTTC	TRBV4-1	TRBJ2-7	-	few
CASTERGRPNNEQFF	TGTGCCAGCACCGAGCGAGGGAGACCCAACAATGAGCAGTTCTTC	TRBV28	TRBJ2-1	-	-
CASSSQGGWGYTF	TGTGCCAGCAGCTCGCAGGGGGGATGGGGCTACACCTTC	TRBV11-2	TRBJ1-2	TRBD1	-
CASSSETQYF	TGTGCCAGCAGTTCGGAGACCCAGTACTTC	TRBV28	TRBJ2-5	-	-
CASSPTGGIETQYF	TGTGCCAGCTCACCGACAGGGGGCATAGAGACCCAGTACTTC	TRBV18	TRBJ2-5	TRBD1	-
CASSQDNRGGNQPQHF	TGTGCCAGCAGCCAAGATAACCGCGGGGGCAATCAGCCCCAGCATTTT	TRBV4-2	TRBJ1-5	-	few
CASSPGPQGIGNSPLHF	TGTGCCAGCAGTCCCGGGCCCCAGGGGATAGGGAATTCACCCCTCCACTTT	TRBV27	TRBJ1-6	-	few
CASSLRTGMLFF	TGTGCCAGCAGCCTCAGGACAGGGATGCTGTTTTTT	TRBV11-3	TRBJ2-2	TRBD1	-
CASSPGQGARNEQFF	TGCGCCAGCAGCCCGGGACAGGGGGCACGGAATGAGCAGTTCTTC	TRBV5-1	TRBJ2-1	TRBD1	-
CASSLDRGQGGEAFF	TGCGCCAGCAGCTTGGACAGGGGGCAGGGAGGTGAAGCTTTCTTT	TRBV5-1	TRBJ1-1	TRBD1	-
CATSDTRGNPGELFF	TGTGCCACCAGTGATACCAGGGGGAACCCCGGGGAGCTGTTTTTT	TRBV24-1	TRBJ2-2	TRBD1	once
CASSSWTVGTEAFF	TGTGCCAGCAGCTCCTGGACAGTTGGCACTGAAGCTTTCTTT	TRBV6-2/TRBV6-3	TRBJ1-1	-	-
CSVGGGNTEAFF	TGCAGCGTTGGAGGGGGGAACACTGAAGCTTTCTTT	TRBV29-1	TRBJ1-1	-	-
CASSLLPGQGNTEAFF	TGTGCCAGCAGTTTATTGCCGGGACAGGGGAACACTGAAGCTTTCTTT	TRBV28	TRBJ1-1	TRBD1	few
CASSLRTGTLRF	TGTGCCAGCAGCTTGAGGACAGGGACCCTCCGGTTT	TRBV13	TRBJ1-6	TRBD1	once
CASINSRGLGNQPQHF	TGTGCCAGCATCAACAGCAGGGGGCTGGGCAATCAGCCCCAGCATTTT	TRBV6-4	TRBJ1-5	TRBD1	-
CASSIEGLAGRSYNEQFF	TGTGCCAGTAGTATAGAAGGACTAGCGGGACGCTCCTACAATGAGCAGTTCTTC	TRBV19	TRBJ2-1	TRBD2	-
CASSRTGNNSPLHF	TGTGCCAGCAGCCGGACAGGGAACAATTCACCCCTCCACTTT	TRBV11-1	TRBJ1-6	TRBD1	-
CASSSWAGNTIYF	TGTGCCAGCAGCTCCTGGGCCGGAAACACCATATATTTT	TRBV5-6	TRBJ1-3	-	once
CASSLGRGNNEQFF	TGTGCCAGCAGCTTAGGGAGGGGAAACAATGAGCAGTTCTTC	TRBV7-6	TRBJ2-1	-	once
CASSQTSGSNEQFF	TGTGCCAGTAGCCAAACTAGCGGGTCTAATGAGCAGTTCTTC	TRBV19	TRBJ2-1	TRBD2	-
CASSLGGNGRHYNEQFF	TGTGCCAGCAGCTTAGGAGGTAACGGGAGGCACTACAATGAGCAGTTCTTC	TRBV5-6	TRBJ2-1	TRBD2	few
CASSPLMNTEAFF	TGCGCCAGCAGCCCTTTAATGAACACTGAAGCTTTCTTT	TRBV5-1	TRBJ1-1	-	-
CASSGGLAGGELFF	TGTGCCAGCAGTGGCGGACTAGCCGGCGGGGAGCTGTTTTTT	TRBV25-1	TRBJ2-2	TRBD2	-
CASRQGGAPFF	TGTGCCAGCAGGCAGGGGGGTGCGCCTTTCTTT	TRBV3-1/TRBV3-2	TRBJ1-1	TRBD1	once
CASSGLQGAGTEAFF	TGTGCCAGCAGCGGACTACAGGGGGCGGGCACTGAAGCTTTCTTT	TRBV11-2	TRBJ1-1	TRBD1	-
CASSPTGGGGYTF	TGTGCCAGTAGTCCCACAGGGGGAGGTGGCTACACCTTC	TRBV19	TRBJ1-2	TRBD1	-
CASRGRGRGSYNEQFF	TGTGCCAGCAGAGGTCGCGGGAGGGGCTCCTACAATGAGCAGTTCTTC	TRBV28	TRBJ2-1	TRBD2	-
CASSLPRDAAGDGYTF	TGTGCCAGCTCCCTCCCTCGGGACGCCGCGGGAGATGGCTACACCTTC	TRBV18	TRBJ1-2	-	-
CASEDRRSGGYTF	TGCGCCAGCGAGGACAGGAGGTCTGGTGGCTACACCTTC	TRBV10-2	TRBJ1-2	TRBD1	-
CASLGGRGSYNEQFF	TGTGCCAGTCTCGGTGGACGGGGCTCCTACAATGAGCAGTTCTTC	TRBV19	TRBJ2-1	-	-
CASSPRGGLTDTQYF	TGTGCCAGCTCACCGCGGGGAGGGCTCACAGATACGCAGTATTTT	TRBV18	TRBJ2-3	TRBD2	-
CASSEAWTENSPLHF	TGTGCCAGCAGTGAAGCTTGGACAGAGAATTCACCCCTCCACTTT	TRBV2	TRBJ1-6	-	-
CASSRNRGSPLHF	TGTGCCAGCAGCCGAAACAGGGGCTCACCCCTCCACTTT	TRBV16	TRBJ1-6	TRBD1	-
CASSGTGSYNEQFF	TGTGCCAGCAGTGGGACAGGGAGCTACAATGAGCAGTTCTTC	TRBV13	TRBJ2-1	TRBD1	few
CASSWGQTNSGNTIYF	TGCGCCAGCAGCTGGGGACAGACGAACTCTGGAAACACCATATATTTT	TRBV5-1	TRBJ1-3	TRBD1	-
CASSRGDRDSPLHF	TGCGCCAGCAGCCGGGGGGACAGGGATTCACCCCTCCACTTT	TRBV5-1	TRBJ1-6	TRBD1	-